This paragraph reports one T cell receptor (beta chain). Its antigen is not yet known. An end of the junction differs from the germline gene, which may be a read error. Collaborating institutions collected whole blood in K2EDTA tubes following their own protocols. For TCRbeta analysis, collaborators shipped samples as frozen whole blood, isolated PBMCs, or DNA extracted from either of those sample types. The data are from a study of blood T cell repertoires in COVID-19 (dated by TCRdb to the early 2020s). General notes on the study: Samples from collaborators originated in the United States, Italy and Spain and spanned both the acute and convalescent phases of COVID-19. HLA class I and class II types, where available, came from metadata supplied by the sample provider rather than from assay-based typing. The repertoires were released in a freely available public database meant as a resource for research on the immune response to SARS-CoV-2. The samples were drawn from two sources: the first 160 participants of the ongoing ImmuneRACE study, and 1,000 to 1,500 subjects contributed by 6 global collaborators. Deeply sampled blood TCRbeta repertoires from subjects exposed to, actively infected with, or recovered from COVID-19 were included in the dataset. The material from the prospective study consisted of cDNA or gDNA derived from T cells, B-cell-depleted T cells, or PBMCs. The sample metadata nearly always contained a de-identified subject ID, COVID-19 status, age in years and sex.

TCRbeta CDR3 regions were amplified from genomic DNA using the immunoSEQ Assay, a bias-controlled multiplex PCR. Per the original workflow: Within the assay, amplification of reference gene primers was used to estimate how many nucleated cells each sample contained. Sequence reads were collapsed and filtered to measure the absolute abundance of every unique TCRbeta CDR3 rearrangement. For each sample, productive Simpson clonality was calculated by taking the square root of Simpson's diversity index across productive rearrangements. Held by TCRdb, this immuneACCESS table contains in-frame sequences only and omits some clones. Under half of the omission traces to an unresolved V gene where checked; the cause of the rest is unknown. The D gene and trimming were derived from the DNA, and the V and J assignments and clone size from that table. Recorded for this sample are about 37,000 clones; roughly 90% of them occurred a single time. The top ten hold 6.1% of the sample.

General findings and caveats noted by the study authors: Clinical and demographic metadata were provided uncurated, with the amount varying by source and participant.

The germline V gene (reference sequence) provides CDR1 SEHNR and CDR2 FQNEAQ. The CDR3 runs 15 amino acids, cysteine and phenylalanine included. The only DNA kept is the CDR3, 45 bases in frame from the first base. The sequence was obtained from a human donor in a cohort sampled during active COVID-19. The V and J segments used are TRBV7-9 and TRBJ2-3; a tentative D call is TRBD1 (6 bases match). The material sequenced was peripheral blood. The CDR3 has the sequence CASSTPGHSTDTQYF. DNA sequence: TGTGCCAGCAGCACTCCGGGACATAGCACGGATACGCAGTATTTT.